This TCR beta chain was sequenced for a study of T cells after somatic rescue of genetic block. The CDR3 spans 12 residues. Per the germline V gene, CDR1 is SEHNR and CDR2 is FQNEAQ (reference sequence). V lost 3 bases to trimming and J lost 5 bases, with 7 bases between them. Profiled with immunoSEQ multiplex PCR; TCRdb holds only in-frame clones, not every one. Seen here are roughly 120,000 clones, approximately 90% observed once, and the top ten hold 1.4%. The chain couples TRBV7-9 to TRBJ2-5; the D gene is possibly TRBD1 (6 bases). Sequenced material: peripheral blood mononuclear cells (PBMCs). This sequence originates from a woman under 30. CDR3 protein: CASSFRGETQYF. CDR3 DNA: TGTGCCAGCAGCTTTAGGGGGGAGACCCAGTACTTC. The full variable domain, with the rest looked up from reference TRBV7-9 and TRBJ2-5, is DTGVSQNPRHKITKRGQNVTFRCDPISEHNRLYWYRQTLGQGPEFLTYFQNEAQLEKSRLLSDRFSAERPKGSFSTLEIQRTEQGDSAMYLCASSFRGETQYFGPGTRLLVL.